This entry describes one T cell receptor beta chain. Its specificity is not known. This CDR3 is 17 amino acids long. The V gene's germline CDR1 is SGHTA and CDR2 FQGNSA. Losses at the gene ends were 2 bases for V and 4 bases for J; bases not matched to a gene: 14. The sample comes from a study of regulatory T cells in long-lasting Graves disease. About the research overall: Graves' cases, newly diagnosed, had used antithyroid drugs under 3 months. Study-level points and caveats: Persistent disease samples used TRBV28, TRBJ1-2 and TRBJ2-5 preferentially.

Time point denoted: newly diagnosed GD, antithyroid drugs for less than 3 months. With RNA extracted from PBMCs as input, the TCR library was made. Approximately 8.9-milliliter peripheral blood samples went into EDTA tubes. TCR beta libraries were built with iRepertoire HTBI primers and Arm-PCR of CDR3 regions. In the original processing: The samples included 60 to 65 TRBV and over eleven TRBJ segments. Via MiXCR, TCRdb re-called the multiplex PCR reads, giving one row per CDR3 protein. Here the V and J calls rest on TCRdb's processing, not on the authors' analysis. The top ten hold approximately 20% of the sample, which has around 250,000 distinct CDR3 sequences, roughly 18% seen once.

This specimen consisted of peripheral blood mononuclear cells (PBMCs), obtained at new diagnosis, from a patient treated with antithyroid drugs. This chain connects TRBV7-2 to TRBJ2-7; 7 nucleotides align to TRBD2. The sequence was collected from a female donor with Graves disease. The CDR3 here is CASSLFGRENHLYEQYF. The CDR3 bases are TGTGCCAGCAGCTTATTTGGGAGGGAAAATCATCTATACGAGCAGTACTTC.